The rows below give T cell receptor beta chains drawn from one sample of a study of graft-versus-host responses after intestinal transplantation. These receptors have no identified antigens. The data were produced by immunoSEQ multiplex PCR, yet TCRdb's version contains in-frame clones alone and is incomplete. The sample holds about 88,000 clones; more than 85% are singletons and the top ten take approximately 0.32%. Source: unstimulated CD4+ T cells sorted from spleen or lymph node cells, taken before transplant. Receptors originate from a human donor who was the organ donor for an intestinal transplant. Both conserved end residues are part of each CDR3. A D gene is named only where the DNA matches it firmly. Size tells how often a clone was seen (once, few, many) or the class of an expanded clone, and some rows leave it out.

TGTGCCAGCAGTGTAGACAGGGAGGATGAGCAGTTCTTC CASSVDREDEQFF TRBV6-1 . TRBJ2-1 .
TGTGCCAGCAGCTCGACAGGGCGGGCTGGAAACACCATATATTTT CASSSTGRAGNTIYF TRBV7-9 . TRBJ1-3 TRBD1
TGTGCCTGGACTACTAAGGGAGGGCGGGAGACCCAGTACTTC CAWTTKGGRETQYF TRBV30 once TRBJ2-5 TRBD2
TGTGCCTGGAGTGCAGACAGTCTGAACACTGAAGCTTTCTTT CAWSADSLNTEAFF TRBV30 few TRBJ1-1 .
TGTGCCAGCAGCCAACCCGGGAAGTCCAATCAGCCCCAGCATTTT CASSQPGKSNQPQHF TRBV14 . TRBJ1-5 .
TGTGCCAGCAGCGTAGACGGTGTGGGGCTTAATTCACCCCTCCACTTT CASSVDGVGLNSPLHF TRBV9 . TRBJ1-6 .
TGTGCCAGCAGTGGGACAGTTTTAGAGCAGTACTTC CASSGTVLEQYF TRBV6-1 . TRBJ2-7 .
TGTGCCATCAGAACTACGGGGACAGGGAACACTGAAGCTTTCTTT CAIRTTGTGNTEAFF TRBV10-3 . TRBJ1-1 TRBD1
TGTGCCGGCCGAAATACAGGGTCCTATGGCTACACCTTC CAGRNTGSYGYTF TRBV19 . TRBJ1-2 .
TGCAGCGTAACGGGGAGCTCTGGAAACACCATATATTTT CSVTGSSGNTIYF TRBV29-1 . TRBJ1-3 .
TGTGCCAGCACGACCGACAGGGGCTATGGCTACACCTTC CASTTDRGYGYTF TRBV2 . TRBJ1-2 TRBD1
TGTGCCATAGCCGACAGGGGCAACTATGGCTACACCTTC CAIADRGNYGYTF TRBV10-3 . TRBJ1-2 TRBD1
TGTGCCAGCAGCTTGGTGGGGACAGGGGCTGAAGCTTTCTTT CASSLVGTGAEAFF TRBV5-5 . TRBJ1-1 TRBD1
TGTGCCAGCAGAAGGACAGGGGGCATTTTAGGAGATACGCAGTATTTT CASRRTGGILGDTQYF TRBV28 . TRBJ2-3 TRBD1
TGTGCCAGCAGTGTCCAACGCGGGCGGGGTTACGAGCAGTACTTC CASSVQRGRGYEQYF TRBV2 . TRBJ2-7 .
TGCGCCAGCAGGGCAGGTTACTATGGCTACACCTTC CASRAGYYGYTF TRBV5-1 few TRBJ1-2 .
TGTGCCAGCAGCGTAACAGGGTACACTGAAGCTTTCTTT CASSVTGYTEAFF TRBV9 . TRBJ1-1 .
TGTGCCAGCAGCTCGGGACTAGCGGAGGGCAATGAGCAGTTCTTC CASSSGLAEGNEQFF TRBV11-3 . TRBJ2-1 TRBD2
TGTGCCAGCGGCCGTCTCTCCTACGAGCAGTACTTC CASGRLSYEQYF TRBV6-5 . TRBJ2-7 .
TGCGCCAGCAGCTTCCCGCCAAGCGGGGGGTACGAGCAGTACTTC CASSFPPSGGYEQYF TRBV5-1 . TRBJ2-7 TRBD2
TGCGCCAGCAGCGTGACAGGGGTGGGTTACGAGCAGTACTTC CASSVTGVGYEQYF TRBV5-1 . TRBJ2-7 TRBD1
TGTGCCTGGGGCAAACGCCGGGACACCAATCAGCCCCAGCATTTT CAWGKRRDTNQPQHF TRBV30 . TRBJ1-5 .
TGTGCCTGGAGTAGTGCCAGGGGGTATGGCTACACCTTC CAWSSARGYGYTF TRBV30 . TRBJ1-2 TRBD1
TGTGCCAGCACTACAGGGGGCGGCTATGGCTACACCTTC CASTTGGGYGYTF TRBV28 . TRBJ1-2 TRBD1
TGTGCCACTTACAGGGGCACCGGGGAGCTGTTTTTT CATYRGTGELFF TRBV19 . TRBJ2-2 TRBD1
TGTGCCAGCAGCTTGGTAAGGGGAAACACCGGGGAGCTGTTTTTT CASSLVRGNTGELFF TRBV5-5 . TRBJ2-2 .
TGTGCCAGCAGCTTAGAGGCTGGGGCGCAGGACGAGCAGTACTTC CASSLEAGAQDEQYF TRBV7-2 . TRBJ2-7 .
TGTGCCACCAGCAGAGATGCCTACCGGGACTACAATGAGCAGTTCTTC CATSRDAYRDYNEQFF TRBV15 . TRBJ2-1 .
TGTGCCAGCAGCCAAGACTCCGGGTGGAGCCCTAGCTACACCTTC CASSQDSGWSPSYTF TRBV4-2 . TRBJ1-2 .
TGTGCCAGCTCGACTCGAGACAGGGCCTACGAGCAGTACTTC CASSTRDRAYEQYF TRBV18 . TRBJ2-7 TRBD1
TGTGCCAGCAGCTTCCCGGGCGGGGGGGCGGCAGATACGCAGTATTTT CASSFPGGGAADTQYF TRBV5-4 . TRBJ2-3 TRBD2
TGCGCCAGCAGCTTGGGGGACAGAAGGCTGGGAAACACCATATATTTT CASSLGDRRLGNTIYF TRBV5-1 . TRBJ1-3 TRBD1
TGTGCCAGCAGGGAACTGCAGACAGGGAACACCGGGGAGCTGTTTTTT CASRELQTGNTGELFF TRBV6-1 . TRBJ2-2 .
TGTGCCAGCAGTTACTCGAAGTGGTACGGAAAACTGTTTTTT CASSYSKWYGKLFF TRBV6-5 few TRBJ1-4 .
TGTGCCATCAGTGAGGTGGGGCCATCGACAGATACGCAGTATTTT CAISEVGPSTDTQYF TRBV10-3 . TRBJ2-3 .
TGTGCCAGCACTCAGACCGGGACAGGACAAGAGACCCAGTACTTC CASTQTGTGQETQYF TRBV27 . TRBJ2-5 TRBD1
TGTGCCAGCAGTTGGACACCCTTCTCCTATAATTCACCCCTCCACTTT CASSWTPFSYNSPLHF TRBV7-2 . TRBJ1-6 .
TGTGCCAGCAGCTTGCTAGCGTCCGGGGAGCTGTTTTTT CASSLLASGELFF TRBV7-9 . TRBJ2-2 .
TGTGCCAGCAGCTTGGGAGGGACAGCAAACTATGGCTACACCTTC CASSLGGTANYGYTF TRBV5-5 . TRBJ1-2 TRBD1
TGCAGCGTTCCGGGACTAGCGGGAGGGCCCTACGAGCAGTACTTC CSVPGLAGGPYEQYF TRBV29-1 . TRBJ2-7 TRBD2
TGCGCCAGCAGCTTGCAAGCTAGCGGCACAGATACGCAGTATTTT CASSLQASGTDTQYF TRBV5-1 . TRBJ2-3 .
TGTGCCAGCAGTTCAGGATACAGGAGCGCCTACAATGAGCAGTTCTTC CASSSGYRSAYNEQFF TRBV25-1 . TRBJ2-1 .
TGTGCCAGTAGCGGGACAGAGGGACAGCCCCAGCATTTT CASSGTEGQPQHF TRBV19 . TRBJ1-5 TRBD1
TGCAGCGTAGGTCCTCGGACAGGGGCCTACGAGCAGTACTTC CSVGPRTGAYEQYF TRBV29-1 . TRBJ2-7 TRBD1
TGTGCCAGCAGCGTCGACATGGGAGATCAGCCCCAGCATTTT CASSVDMGDQPQHF TRBV9 . TRBJ1-5 .
TGTGCCAGCCGTGGCCCAGGGGGAGGCGTCTACGAGCAGTACTTC CASRGPGGGVYEQYF TRBV7-8 . TRBJ2-7 .
TGTGCCAGCAGCTTCCTCGGTTTTAGCTCCTACAATGCGCAGTTCTTC CASSFLGFSSYNAQFF TRBV7-9 once TRBJ2-1 .
TGCAGTGCTACGAGCACCGGGGAGCTGTTTTTT CSATSTGELFF TRBV20-1 once TRBJ2-2 .
TGCGCCAGCAGCCCCGGACAGGGGCTCCAAGAGACCCAGTACTTC CASSPGQGLQETQYF TRBV5-1 . TRBJ2-5 TRBD1
TGCGCCAGCAGCTTGGGTAGCGGGAGGCTTACCGGGGAGCTGTTTTTT CASSLGSGRLTGELFF TRBV5-1 . TRBJ2-2 TRBD2